Sequencing of this TCR beta chain was carried out in a study of cytomegalovirus exposure and HLA in healthy donors. Study at large: In an early release, HLA-typed donors contributed tens of millions of unique TCR sequences.

With 60 Vbeta and 13 Jbeta primers, the PCR was carried out. Sequencing was performed with immunoSEQ multiplex PCR; in TCRdb, only in-frame clones are kept and a portion is missing. The repertoire holds about 120,000 clones, with 75% to 90% as singletons. The length of the CDR3 is 15 residues. The germline V gene encodes CDR1 SSHAT and CDR2 FNYEAQ (reference sequence). V lost 1 base to trimming and J lost 9 bases; unmatched junction nucleotides: 7. The sample consisted of PBMCs. The TCR was taken from a man in his fifties in good health and CMV-seronegative. The chain couples TRBV7-7 to TRBJ2-1; 9 positions agree with TRBD2. The CDR3 sequence is CASSLEAGGVGEQFF. The CDR3 DNA is TGTGCCAGCAGCTTAGAGGCGGGAGGGGTGGGTGAGCAGTTCTTC.